The 13 T cell receptor beta chains below were found in one sample sequenced in a study of a mutant IDH1 vaccine in newly diagnosed glioma. What these receptors recognize is not known. This sample's time point: week 23, last vaccination. A single vaccine dose contained 300 ug of mutant IDH1 20-mer peptide, and topical imiquimod was used with it. Profiled with immunoSEQ multiplex PCR; TCRdb holds only in-frame clones, not every one. Among some 80,000 clones listed, approximately 85% were seen once. Sample: PBMCs, taken from a glioma patient whose treatment included an IDH1 peptide vaccine. These receptors were taken from a woman aged 45-60 years with glioma.

The chain is built from TRBV5-4 and TRBJ2-2; weak D call: TRBD1 (5 bases). V lost 4 bases to trimming and J lost 3 bases, with 13 bases between them. The CDR3 is 15 residues long. CDR1 is SGHNT, CDR2 YYREEE, per germline (reference sequence). The CDR3 bases are TGTGCCAGCAGCCGCCAGGGATCGTACACCGGGGAGCTGTTTTTT. It yields the protein CASSRQGSYTGELFF. The full variable domain, with the rest looked up from reference TRBV5-4 and TRBJ2-2, is ETGVTQSPTHLIKTRGQQVTLRCSSQSGHNTVSWYQQALGQGPQFIFQYYREEENGRGNFPPRFSGLQFPNYSSELNVNALELDDSALYLCASSRQGSYTGELFFGEGSRLTVL.

This clone was recorded only once. This sequence joins TRBV7-9 and TRBJ2-7, with 10 bases matching TRBD2. V lost 2 bases and J lost 2; bases outside the gene matches: 3. Germline V CDR1 and CDR2: SEHNR, FQNEAQ (reference sequence). The CDR3 loop spans 15 amino acids. The CDR3: CASSLTAGGPYEQYF. The CDR3 nucleotides are TGTGCCAGCAGCTTAACAGCGGGAGGGCCCTACGAGCAGTACTTC. The whole variable domain, filled in from reference TRBV7-9 and TRBJ2-7, reads DTGVSQNPRHKITKRGQNVTFRCDPISEHNRLYWYRQTLGQGPEFLTYFQNEAQLEKSRLLSDRFSAERPKGSFSTLEIQRTEQGDSAMYLCASSLTAGGPYEQYFGPGTRLTVT.

This rearrangement joins TRBV5-1 to TRBJ2-7; D is unresolved. Germline CDR1 is SGHRS and CDR2 is YFSETQ. Trimming shortened V by 4 bases and J by 4 bases, and 9 bases separated the two germline ends. This CDR3 has 12 amino acids. For the CDR3, the DNA is TGCGCCAGCAGCCCGGACGGGTACGAGCAGTACTTC. Protein product: CASSPDGYEQYF.

The rearrangement uses TRBV10-3 and TRBJ2-5, with 9 nucleotides matching TRBD1. The CDR3 runs to 14 residues. The J segment lost 4 bases and the V segment lost 6 bases, leaving 6 bases of the junction unmatched. CDR1 is ENHRY and CDR2 is SYGVKD in the germline V gene. The CDR3 loop is CAIREPGQGETQYF. DNA for the CDR3: TGTGCCATCAGAGAACCGGGACAGGGAGAGACCCAGTACTTC.

The chain has TRBV19 and TRBJ2-7; the D gene could be TRBD1 or TRBD2 (6 bases each). V shed 1 base and J shed 6 bases, with 16 bases lying between them. The CDR3 totals 15 residues. CDR1 and CDR2 from the germline V gene are LNHDA and SQIVND (reference sequence). The CDR3 DNA is TGTGCCAGTAGTATAGTCATAGGGGGGTTGGTCGAGCAGTACTTC. This sequence encodes CASSIVIGGLVEQYF.

CDR3 loop: CASSSRDRLYYGYTF. CDR3 DNA sequence: TGTGCCAGCAGTTCCCGGGACAGGCTATACTATGGCTACACCTTC. V is TRBV27 and J is TRBJ1-2; the match to TRBD1 covers 8 bases. V shed 4 bases and J 3 bases; nucleotides not matched to a gene: 7. Germline values: CDR1 MNHEY, CDR2 SMNVEV (reference sequence). CDR3 size: 15 residues.

This clone came up once. The chain recombines TRBV6-5 with TRBJ2-7; D possibly corresponds to TRBD1 (6 bases). From germline, CDR1 is MNHEY and CDR2 SVGAGI. V shed 2 bases and J shed 4 bases, with 9 bases lying between them. The CDR3 runs 13 residues. The CDR3 reads CASSYARGYEQYF. CDR3 coding DNA: TGTGCCAGCAGTTACGCCAGGGGATACGAGCAGTACTTC.

Note on this clone: Other DNA sequences in the sample encode the same CDR3. V usage is TRBV18 and J usage is TRBJ1-3, with D uncertain. The CDR3 totals 17 residues. Trimming shortened V by 0 bases and J by 0 bases, and 12 bases separated the two germline ends. CDR1 is KGHSH and CDR2 is LQKENI in the germline V gene. For the CDR3, the DNA is TGTGCCAGCTCACCACCGGAAACGGCAAACTCTGGAAACACCATATATTTT. It is translated as CASSPPETANSGNTIYF. The full variable domain, with the rest looked up from reference TRBV18 and TRBJ1-3, is NAGVMQNPRHLVRRRGQEARLRCSPMKGHSHVYWYRQLPEEGLKFMVYLQKENIIDESGMPKERFSAEFPKEGPSILRIQQVVRGDSAAYFCASSPPETANSGNTIYFGEGSWLTVV.

The chain links TRBV27 to TRBJ2-7, with 9 bases matching TRBD1. The V segment lost 5 bases and the J segment 3 bases; nucleotides outside the gene matches: 8. This CDR3 contains 15 residues. Germline-derived CDR1 and CDR2 are MNHEY and SMNVEV (reference sequence). For the CDR3, the DNA is TGTGCCAGCAGTCTTGGGACAGGGCCCTTCTACGAGCAGTACTTC. Translation gives CASSLGTGPFYEQYF.

This rearrangement joins TRBV5-1 to TRBJ2-3; TRBD1 might be the D (5 bases). The germline V gene has CDR1 SGHRS and CDR2 YFSETQ. This CDR3 is 18 amino acids long. V lost 0 bases, J lost 2 bases, and 19 bases lay in between. The CDR3, as DNA: TGCGCCAGCAGCTTGGAGGGGTGGGCCAATTCCGACACAGATACGCAGTATTTT. This gives the protein CASSLEGWANSDTDTQYF.

This chain uses TRBV10-3 with TRBJ2-2; D perhaps matches TRBD2 (5 bases). Germline V CDR1 and CDR2: ENHRY, SYGVKD. V gave up 11 bases and J gave up 1 base, with 11 bases separating them. This CDR3 is built from 13 residues. Here the CDR3 DNA reads TGTGCCGTGGGAGCAGAGAACACCGGGGAGCTGTTTTTT. Translation: CAVGAENTGELFF.

This clone appeared a few times. The J gene is TRBJ2-7, the V gene TRBV7-7; possible D gene TRBD1, 5 bases. V was shortened by 11 bases and J by 3 bases, with 17 bases between the two germline ends. CDR1 SSHAT and CDR2 FNYEAQ come from the germline V gene (reference sequence). The CDR3 length is 13 residues. CDR3 nucleotides: TGTGCCCCCATCCCGACAGCTTACTACGAGCAGTACTTC. Its translation is CAPIPTAYYEQYF. Filled out from reference TRBV7-7 and TRBJ2-7, the complete variable domain reads GAGVSQSPRYKVTKRGQDVTLRCDPISSHATLYWYQQALGQGPEFLTYFNYEAQPDKSGLPSDRFSAERPEGSISTLTIQRTEQRDSAMYRCAPIPTAYYEQYFGPGTRLTVT.

V and J are TRBV27 and TRBJ2-7, with D perhaps matching TRBD1 or TRBD2 (6 bases each). CDR3 length: 16 amino acids. The germline V and J ends were trimmed by 4 bases and 1 base, with 17 bases remaining between them. The V gene's germline CDR1 is MNHEY and CDR2 SMNVEV (reference sequence). The CDR3 DNA reads as TGTGCCAGCAGTTCGGGACATGGGACTCAATCCTACGAGCAGTACTTC. It yields the protein CASSSGHGTQSYEQYF.